This entry lists 25 T cell receptor beta chains sequenced from one sample in a study of molecular identifiers for immune sequencing clone quantification. In TCRdb, the PCR reads were re-called with MiXCR into one record per CDR3 protein. This sample has about 640,000 distinct CDR3 sequences, with 15% to 20% found just once. The sequenced sample consisted of naive CD8+ T cells from blood, with Jurkat cell RNA spiked in. Subset reported: FACS-sorted CD8+CD4-CCR7+CD45RA+ naive T cells. The receptors come from a human donor in good health. Some libraries in this study had Jurkat cell RNA spiked in.

Comments on this clonotype: The junction does not match germline at one end; this may be a read error. The chain couples TRBV7-6 to TRBJ1-1; D remains unclear. CDR3 length equals 14 residues. Germline V gene sequence: CDR1 SGHVS, CDR2 FNYEAQ. The CDR3 region is CASSLGGPNTVAFF. CDR3 coding DNA: TGTGCCAGCAGCTTAGGAGGGCCGAACACTGTAGCTTTCTTT.

This clonotype was recorded at least ten times. The CDR3 reads CSARPITGTGGLWEQYF. CDR3 nucleotide sequence: TGCAGTGCTAGACCGATTACCGGGACAGGGGGCTTGTGGGAGCAGTACTTC. The V gene is TRBV20-1, the J gene TRBJ2-7; TRBD1 agrees at 12 bases. From germline, CDR1 is DFQATT and CDR2 SNEGSKA (reference sequence). V shed 2 bases and J 7 bases; nucleotides not matched to a gene: 15. The CDR3 has 17 amino acids.

Comments on this clonotype: At one boundary the junction diverges from the germline segment, which might be a read error. The chain couples TRBV2 to TRBJ2-6, with 11 positions matching TRBD2. The germline V gene has CDR1 SNHLY and CDR2 FYNNEI. This CDR3 contains 18 residues. CDR3 DNA sequence: TGTGCCAGCACCAGACTAGCGGGGTGCCCCTCTGGAGCCAACGTCCTGACTTTC. Translating it yields CASTRLAGCPSGANVLTF.

Many counts were recorded for this clonotype. This chain links TRBV28 with TRBJ2-7, with 12 nucleotides matching TRBD2. V trimming: 5 bases; J trimming: 4 bases; junction bases outside the gene matches: 12. The CDR3 runs to 17 residues. Germline V lookup: CDR1 MDHEN, CDR2 SYDVKM. Written as DNA, the CDR3 is TGTGCCAGCAGTCCCCCCGTGGCTAGCGGGAGGGGTTACGAGCAGTACTTC. It specifies CASSPPVASGRGYEQYF.

On this clonotype itself: The CDR3 does not close with the conserved phenylalanine or tryptophan, likely indicating a read error. This chain joins TRBV7-8 and TRBJ1-6; TRBD1 is a possible D gene (5 bases). Germline lookup yields CDR1 SGHVS and CDR2 FQNEAQ. V shed 1 base and J shed 6 bases, with 10 bases lying between them. The CDR3 is made up of 15 amino acids. The CDR3 is CASSLGQGVNSPLHL. The DNA of the CDR3 is TGTGCCAGCAGCTTAGGTCAGGGAGTTAATTCACCCCTCCACCTT.

This clonotype showed up many times. The chain couples TRBV29-1 to TRBJ2-5; TRBD1 matches 12 bases. The CDR3 contains 14 residues. Germline assignment: CDR1 SQVTM and CDR2 ANQGSEA. Germline trimming cut 3 bases from V and 5 bases from J; bases unmatched to any gene: 4. The CDR3 loop reads CSVEGDRGHETQYF. In DNA, the CDR3 is TGCAGCGTTGAGGGGGACAGGGGGCATGAGACCCAGTACTTC. The whole variable domain, filled in from reference TRBV29-1 and TRBJ2-5, reads SAVISQKPSRDICQRGTSLTIQCQVDSQVTMMFWYRQQPGQSLTLIATANQGSEATYESGFVIDKFPISRPNLTFSTLTVSNMSPEDSSIYLCSVEGDRGHETQYFGPGTRLLVL.

In its sample, this clonotype was seen many times. The gene calls are TRBV5-6 and TRBJ1-6; D is unresolved. From germline, CDR1 is SGHDT and CDR2 YYEEEE. The CDR3 totals 13 residues. The V and J ends lost 4 bases and 6 bases respectively, with 8 bases between them. CDR3 nucleotide sequence: TGTGCCAGCAGCGCGACGGGTAATTCACCCCTCCACTTT. It is translated as CASSATGNSPLHF. The variable domain in full, with the rest retrieved from reference TRBV5-6 and TRBJ1-6, is DAGVTQSPTHLIKTRGQQVTLRCSPKSGHDTVSWYQQALGQGPQFIFQYYEEEERQRGNFPDRFSGHQFPNYSSELNVNALLLGDSALYLCASSATGNSPLHFGNGTRLTVT.

On this clonotype itself: The CDR3 does not close with the conserved phenylalanine or tryptophan, likely indicating a read error. This chain connects TRBV7-9 to TRBJ2-7, with unresolved D. Looked up from germline, CDR1 is SEHNR and CDR2 is FQNEAQ (reference sequence). V dropped 4 bases and J dropped 5 bases, with 6 bases sitting between them. The CDR3 has 11 amino acids. The DNA for the CDR3 is TGTGCCAGCAGCTCGAACGACGAGCAGTACCTC. As protein: CASSSNDEQYL.

This clonotype was seen only a few times. The chain has TRBV5-1 and TRBJ2-1, with D maybe TRBD2 (6 bases). The V and J ends lost 2 bases and 0 bases respectively, with 15 bases between them. Germline V gene data show CDR1 as SGHRS and CDR2 as YFSETQ. The CDR3 contains 17 residues. CDR3 coding DNA: TGCGCCAGCAGCTTTGCGGGGCTCACAAGCTCCTACAATGAGCAGTTCTTC. Translated: CASSFAGLTSSYNEQFF. The variable domain in full, completed from reference TRBV5-1 and TRBJ2-1, reads KAGVTQTPRYLIKTRGQQVTLSCSPISGHRSVSWYQQTPGQGLQFLFEYFSETQRNKGNFPGRFSGRQFSNSRSEMNVSTLELGDSALYLCASSFAGLTSSYNEQFFGPGTRLTVL.

This clonotype was counted many times. This rearrangement joins TRBV7-3 to TRBJ2-3, with D possibly being TRBD1 or TRBD2 (5 bases each). Germline V gene sequence: CDR1 SGHTA, CDR2 FQGTGA. CDR3 size: 14 residues. The V and J ends lost 5 bases and 2 bases respectively, with 11 bases between them. The CDR3 coding sequence is TGTGCCAGCAGCCCCCACGGGACCACAGATACGCAGTATTTT. Protein: CASSPHGTTDTQYF.

Concerning this clonotype: In this CDR3 the conserved last residue, phenylalanine or tryptophan, is missing, so a read error is likely. The CDR3, as DNA: TGCAGCGTTTCCTTGGTGGTGAACACTGAAGCTTTCTCT. Residues: CSVSLVVNTEAFS. This chain connects TRBV29-1 to TRBJ1-1; D is uncertain. Trimming removed 5 bases at V and 0 bases at J, with 10 bases between. Germline V gene lookup returns CDR1 SQVTM and CDR2 ANQGSEA. This CDR3 is 13 amino acids long.

In the case of this clonotype: A much more abundant neighbour one base away suggests this may be a read error. V gene TRBV5-1 combines with J gene TRBJ2-5; no clear D. Germline CDR1 is SGHRS and CDR2 is YFSETQ. V was pared by 4 bases and J by 5 bases, with 21 bases between. The CDR3 consists of 16 residues. CDR3 amino acids: CASSLFRPTGFETQYF. The DNA of the CDR3 is TGCGCCAGCAGCCTATTCAGGCCAACTGGGTTCGAGACCCAGTACTTC.

This clonotype was seen repeatedly, ten times or more. This chain uses TRBV9 with TRBJ2-2, with D uncertain. The CDR3 consists of 13 residues. Germline V gene data show CDR1 as SGDLS and CDR2 as YYNGEE. Trimming pared 0 bases from V and 5 bases from J, leaving 5 bases between. The CDR3 here is CASSVGVTGELFF. DNA of the CDR3: TGTGCCAGCAGCGTAGGGGTTACCGGGGAGCTGTTTTTT.

This clonotype was seen repeatedly, ten times or more. The genes are TRBV25-1 and TRBJ1-5; 11 bases agree with TRBD1. V trimming: 2 bases; J trimming: 4 bases; junction bases outside the gene matches: 1. The germline gives CDR1 MGHDK, CDR2 SYGVNS. The CDR3 length is 15 residues. CDR3 in DNA: TGTGCCAGCAGTGAAGGGACAGGGGGGAATCAGCCCCAGCATTTT. The encoded protein is CASSEGTGGNQPQHF. Based on the CDR3 plus reference TRBV25-1 and TRBJ1-5, the full variable domain is EADIYQTPRYLVIGTGKKITLECSQTMGHDKMYWYQQDPGMELHLIHYSYGVNSTEKGDLSSESTVSRIRTEHFPLTLESARPSHTSQYLCASSEGTGGNQPQHFGDGTRLSIL.

This clonotype appeared many times. The J gene is TRBJ1-1, the V gene TRBV7-9, with D possibly TRBD1 on 6 matching bases. Between the trimmed V and J ends, which lost 1 base and 0 bases, there was a span of 12 bases. The CDR3 is 16 residues long. Germline assignment: CDR1 SEHNR and CDR2 FQNEAQ (reference sequence). The CDR3 DNA sequence: TGTGCCAGCAGCTTAGTGGTCGCAGGGGTGAACACTGAAGCTTTCTTT. It translates to CASSLVVAGVNTEAFF.

The chain has TRBV4-3 and TRBJ2-5, with a weak D call TRBD2 (6 bases). The V end was cut by 0 bases, the J end by 2 bases, with 10 bases between. CDR3 length: 15 amino acids. Germline V gives CDR1 LGHNA, CDR2 YSLEER. CDR3 protein: CASSQDLRGQETQYF. Here the CDR3 DNA reads TGCGCCAGCAGCCAAGATCTTCGGGGGCAAGAGACCCAGTACTTC.

This clonotype was picked up many times. V is TRBV19 and J is TRBJ2-3; TRBD2 aligns across 10 bases. This CDR3 has 17 amino acids. The germline V gene encodes CDR1 LNHDA and CDR2 SQIVND (reference sequence). With 3 bases clipped from V and 7 bases from J, the junction kept 13 bases outside the gene matches. CDR3 bases: TGTGCCAGTAGTATTGGTATAGCGGGGGGACCTAGCCATACGCAGTATTTT. It yields the protein CASSIGIAGGPSHTQYF. Full variable domain (missing parts from reference TRBV19 and TRBJ2-3): DGGITQSPKYLFRKEGQNVTLSCEQNLNHDAMYWYRQDPGQGLRLIYYSQIVNDFQKGDIAEGYSVSREKKESFPLTVTSAQKNPTAFYLCASSIGIAGGPSHTQYFGPGTRLTVL.

In this sample, this clonotype turned up many times. This sequence joins TRBV11-2 and TRBJ2-5; the D gene is possibly TRBD2 (10 bases). Trimming removed 4 bases at V and 2 bases at J, with 23 bases between. Per germline, CDR1 SGHAT and CDR2 FQNNGV. The CDR3 consists of 18 residues. Here the CDR3 DNA reads TGTGCCAGCAGCTGGGGACAGGGACTAGCGAACCGACAAGAGACCCAGTACTTC. As protein: CASSWGQGLANRQETQYF.

Worth noting for this clonotype: Given a much more abundant clone one base away, this may be a read error. V gene TRBV6-6 combines with J gene TRBJ2-3; 7 bases are a match to TRBD2. The CDR3 contains 17 residues. CDR1 and CDR2 from the germline V gene are MNHNY and SVGAGI (reference sequence). The CDR3 reads CAGSYPESGVGGDTQYF. For the CDR3, the DNA is TGTGCCGGCAGTTATCCTGAAAGCGGGGTGGGAGGAGATACGCAGTATTTT.

In its sample, this clonotype was seen a few times. J is TRBJ1-2 and V is TRBV27, with 12 bases fitting TRBD1. Losses at the gene ends were 3 bases for V and 7 bases for J; bases not matched to a gene: 6. CDR3 length: 15 amino acids. The germline gives CDR1 MNHEY, CDR2 SMNVEV (reference sequence). CDR3 sequence reads: CASSFGTGGFSGYTF. The CDR3 DNA sequence: TGTGCCAGCAGTTTTGGGACAGGGGGCTTCTCTGGCTACACCTTC.

The chain uses TRBV19 and TRBJ1-5; no clear D. Between the trimmed V and J ends, which lost 9 bases and 4 bases, there was a span of 13 bases. This CDR3 contains 13 residues. Germline V gene lookup returns CDR1 LNHDA and CDR2 SQIVND (reference sequence). CDR3 sequence: CASRPAGNQPQHF. Written as DNA, the CDR3 is TGTGCCAGCCGTCCGGCTGGTAATCAGCCCCAGCATTTT.

Note on this clonotype: At one of its ends the junction is not consistent with the germline gene, which may arise from a read error. This chain joins TRBV4-2 and TRBJ1-5, with D possibly matching TRBD1 (5 bases). From germline, CDR1 is LGHNA and CDR2 YNFKEQ. CDR3 length: 15 amino acids. CDR3 region: CASSPREDSNQPQRF. The CDR3 DNA follows: TGTGCCAGCAGCCCCAGGGAAGATAGCAATCAGCCCCAGCGTTTT.

This clonotype was observed at least ten times. This rearrangement joins TRBV6-2 or TRBV6-3 to TRBJ2-5; no clear D. Per germline, CDR1 MNHEY and CDR2 SVGEGT. This CDR3 spans 11 amino acids. The ends were cut back, 5 bases at V and 5 bases at J, with 6 bases in the middle. The CDR3 sequence: CASSIDETQYF. CDR3 coding DNA: TGTGCCAGCAGTATTGATGAGACCCAGTACTTC.

This clonotype has at least ten counts. The genes are TRBV6-6 and TRBJ2-7, with TRBD1 matching over 8 bases. V lost 8 bases to trimming and J lost 2 bases; unmatched junction nucleotides: 5. CDR1 is MNHNY, CDR2 SVGAGI, per germline (reference sequence). The CDR3 spans 13 residues. CDR3 nucleotides: TGTGCCAGCCACGGACAGGGTACCTACGAGCAGTACTTC. Its translation is CASHGQGTYEQYF.

This clonotype showed up many times. The rearrangement links TRBV6-2 or TRBV6-3 to TRBJ2-7, with 8 nucleotides matching TRBD2. This CDR3 is 14 amino acids long. The germline V gene has CDR1 MNHEY and CDR2 SVGEGT. J gave up 2 bases and V 7 bases, and 7 bases lay outside the gene matches. The chain's CDR3 is CASKKAGDAYEQYF. In DNA form, the CDR3 reads TGTGCCAGCAAGAAAGCGGGGGATGCCTACGAGCAGTACTTC.